The TCR beta chain described here comes from a study of early stage breast cancer tumors. In the study overall: Most of the 16 invasive tumors were ER+, PR+ and HER2-. General study points: Tumors had roughly 2.5-fold higher T cell density than normal breast.

As concerns this clone: Its antigen is not identified. Its ends do not fully match the called genes, so a read error is possible.

The CDR3 has 14 amino acids. Germline values: CDR1 MGHRA, CDR2 YSYEKL. The method was immunoSEQ multiplex PCR; TCRdb's version includes in-frame clones alone and lacks a portion of them. The data hold about 8,400 clones, with 70% to 85% observed a single time. The receptor was isolated from a person between 60 and 69 years old with breast cancer. Specimen: normal breast tissue next to the tumor. The V call is TRBV4-1, the J call TRBJ1-1; 11 bases fit TRBD1. The CDR3 region has the DNA TGCGCCAGCAGCCAAGAAGCTGGGACAGGGGGGCTGGGGTTT. Translation: CASSQEAGTGGLGF.